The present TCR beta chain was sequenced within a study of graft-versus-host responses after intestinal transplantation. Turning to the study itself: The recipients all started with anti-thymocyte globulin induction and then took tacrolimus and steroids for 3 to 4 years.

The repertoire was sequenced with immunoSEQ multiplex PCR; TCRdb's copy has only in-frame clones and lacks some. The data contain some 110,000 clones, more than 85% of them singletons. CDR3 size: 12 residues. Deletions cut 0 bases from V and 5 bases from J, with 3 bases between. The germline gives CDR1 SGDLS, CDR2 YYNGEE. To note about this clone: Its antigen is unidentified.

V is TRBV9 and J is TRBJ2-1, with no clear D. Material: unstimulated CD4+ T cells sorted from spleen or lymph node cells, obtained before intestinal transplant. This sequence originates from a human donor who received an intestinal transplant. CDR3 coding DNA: TGTGCCAGCAGCGTAGCCCACAATGAGCAGTTCTTC. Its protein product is CASSVAHNEQFF.